Listed below are T cell receptor beta chains from one sample, sequenced in a study of blood T cell repertoires in COVID-19. Assay used: immunoSEQ multiplex PCR; TCRdb lists only in-frame clones, some missing. The sample contains 130,000 to 150,000 clones, 88% of which appear only once. The sequenced sample consisted of peripheral blood. The source of these receptors is a man between 65 and 85 years old with acute or convalescent COVID-19. The CDR3 runs from the conserved cysteine through the conserved F or W. A D gene is named only where the DNA matches it firmly. Rows may omit the clone size; those that give it use once, few, many or a size class.

d_gene: .; abundance: .; j_gene: TRBJ2-7; v_gene: TRBV3-1/TRBV3-2; CDR3aa: CASSLWTQATYEQYF; CDR3nt: TGTGCCAGCAGCCTATGGACTCAAGCCACCTACGAGCAGTACTTC
d_gene: .; abundance: once; j_gene: TRBJ1-6; v_gene: TRBV12-3/TRBV12-4; CDR3aa: CASKPNNSPLHF; CDR3nt: TGTGCCAGCAAGCCCAATAATTCACCCCTCCACTTT
d_gene: .; abundance: few; j_gene: TRBJ1-6; v_gene: TRBV9; CDR3aa: CASSADPQENSPLHF; CDR3nt: TGTGCCAGCAGCGCCGATCCACAGGAGAATTCACCCCTCCACTTT
d_gene: .; abundance: .; j_gene: TRBJ2-5; v_gene: TRBV7-9; CDR3aa: CASSADSQETQYF; CDR3nt: TGTGCCAGCAGCGCGGATTCCCAAGAGACCCAGTACTTC
d_gene: .; abundance: .; j_gene: TRBJ2-7; v_gene: TRBV7-3; CDR3aa: CASSRSGGEQYF; CDR3nt: TGTGCCAGCAGCCGGTCGGGTGGGGAGCAGTACTTC
d_gene: .; abundance: .; j_gene: TRBJ1-5; v_gene: TRBV5-1; CDR3aa: CASSLVAGGGNQPQHF; CDR3nt: TGCGCCAGCAGCTTGGTGGCAGGAGGTGGCAATCAGCCCCAGCATTTT
d_gene: .; abundance: .; j_gene: TRBJ2-5; v_gene: TRBV5-1; CDR3aa: CASSLGNGDQETQYF; CDR3nt: TGCGCCAGCAGCTTGGGAAACGGGGACCAAGAGACCCAGTACTTC
d_gene: .; abundance: .; j_gene: TRBJ2-5; v_gene: TRBV7-8; CDR3aa: CASSLDWAGIYQETQYF; CDR3nt: TGTGCCAGCAGCTTAGATTGGGCAGGTATATACCAAGAGACCCAGTACTTC
d_gene: TRBD1; abundance: .; j_gene: TRBJ2-2; v_gene: TRBV3-1/TRBV3-2; CDR3aa: CASSRTGGSTNTGELFF; CDR3nt: TGTGCCAGCAGCCGTACAGGGGGCTCTACGAACACCGGGGAGCTGTTTTTT
d_gene: .; abundance: .; j_gene: TRBJ2-5; v_gene: TRBV6-6; CDR3aa: CASSDPGETQYF; CDR3nt: TGTGCCAGCAGTGACCCAGGGGAGACCCAGTACTTC
d_gene: .; abundance: .; j_gene: TRBJ2-2; v_gene: TRBV19; CDR3aa: CASNTYGELFF; CDR3nt: TGTGCCAGTAATACATACGGGGAGCTGTTTTTT
d_gene: TRBD2; abundance: .; j_gene: TRBJ2-7; v_gene: TRBV25-1; CDR3aa: CASSEAGGLSEQYF; CDR3nt: TGTGCCAGCAGTGAAGCGGGGGGATTGAGCGAGCAGTACTTC
d_gene: .; abundance: .; j_gene: TRBJ1-5; v_gene: TRBV2; CDR3aa: CASSRTGFNQPQHF; CDR3nt: TGTGCCAGCAGCCGAACTGGTTTCAATCAGCCCCAGCATTTT
d_gene: TRBD2; abundance: .; j_gene: TRBJ2-1; v_gene: TRBV10-3; CDR3aa: CAISDETSVATYNEQFF; CDR3nt: TGTGCCATCAGTGACGAGACTAGCGTCGCTACCTACAATGAGCAGTTCTTC
d_gene: .; abundance: .; j_gene: TRBJ1-1; v_gene: TRBV19; CDR3aa: CASSILPSMNTEAFF; CDR3nt: TGTGCCAGTAGTATCCTTCCGAGCATGAACACTGAAGCTTTCTTT
d_gene: .; abundance: once; j_gene: TRBJ2-7; v_gene: TRBV29-1; CDR3aa: CSVETGFSYEQYF; CDR3nt: TGCAGCGTGGAGACAGGTTTCTCCTACGAGCAGTACTTC